The 9 T cell receptor beta chains below come from one sample, sequenced in a study of blood T cell repertoires in COVID-19. The assay was immunoSEQ multiplex PCR, and TCRdb's table has in-frame clones only and misses some. Of 250,000 to 400,000 clones detected, around 89% appear once; the ten largest clones hold 1.5% to 2%. The specimen sequenced was peripheral blood. These receptors were taken from a woman in her twenties or thirties with COVID-19, enrolled during active disease.

This clone has only one observation. Other DNA sequences in this sample translate to the same CDR3. V gene TRBV7-2 combines with J gene TRBJ2-5; D not certain. CDR3 length equals 12 residues. Trimming took off 0 bases at V and 4 bases at J, with 3 bases between the two ends. Germline-derived CDR1 and CDR2 are SGHTA and FQGNSA. The CDR3 DNA is TGTGCCAGCAGCTTAGCTCGAGAGACCCAGTACTTC. Its translation is CASSLARETQYF. Variable domain in full (rest from reference TRBV7-2 and TRBJ2-5): GAGVSQSPSNKVTEKGKDVELRCDPISGHTALYWYRQSLGQGLEFLIYFQGNSAPDKSGLPSDRFSAERTGGSVSTLTIQRTQQEDSAVYLCASSLARETQYFGPGTRLLVL.

This clone was seen only once. V is TRBV29-1 and J is TRBJ1-1, with TRBD1 as a possible D gene (6 bases). CDR3 length: 13 residues. V shed 2 bases and J shed 0 bases, with 7 bases lying between them. Germline-derived CDR1 and CDR2 are SQVTM and ANQGSEA. The CDR3 region is CSVEKGVNTEAFF. The CDR3 DNA sequence: TGCAGCGTTGAAAAGGGGGTGAACACTGAAGCTTTCTTT.

The genes are TRBV30 and TRBJ2-3, with D uncertain. Trimming pared 4 bases from V and 5 bases from J, leaving 13 bases between. In germline, CDR1 is GTSNPN, CDR2 SVGIG (reference sequence). The CDR3 covers 13 residues. The CDR3 region has the DNA TGTGCCTGGACCACGCCAGAGGAAGATACGCAGTATTTT. It yields the protein CAWTTPEEDTQYF.

This clone showed up just once. The rearrangement links TRBV4-1 to TRBJ1-2; D ambiguous. The germline gives CDR1 MGHRA, CDR2 YSYEKL. The germline V and J ends were trimmed by 6 bases and 10 bases, with 18 bases remaining between them. The CDR3 is made up of 13 amino acids. CDR3 in amino acids: CASSQRNGEAYTF. Here the CDR3 DNA reads TGCGCCAGCAGTCAAAGGAACGGAGAGGCCTACACCTTC.

The rearrangement joins TRBV5-4 to TRBJ2-3; D possibly corresponds to TRBD1 (6 bases). Germline loops: CDR1 SGHNT, CDR2 YYREEE (reference sequence). The CDR3 length is 14 residues. With 0 bases removed from V and 6 bases from J, the gap between germline ends came to 11 bases. The CDR3 region is CASSLGGLMDTQYF. The CDR3 bases are TGTGCCAGCAGCTTGGGGGGGCTCATGGATACGCAGTATTTT. The full variable domain, rest sourced from reference TRBV5-4 and TRBJ2-3, is ETGVTQSPTHLIKTRGQQVTLRCSSQSGHNTVSWYQQALGQGPQFIFQYYREEENGRGNFPPRFSGLQFPNYSSELNVNALELDDSALYLCASSLGGLMDTQYFGPGTRLTVL.

This clone was detected only once. DNA of the CDR3: TGTGCCAGCTCACCACCCAGGACTAGTAACAATGAGCAGTTCTTC. It encodes CASSPPRTSNNEQFF. The chain has TRBV18 and TRBJ2-1; 7 bases agree with TRBD2. Germline V gives CDR1 KGHSH, CDR2 LQKENI. Trimming cost V 0 bases and J 5 bases; bases outside gene matches: 4. This CDR3 spans 15 amino acids.

The chain recombines TRBV3-1 (or the pseudogene TRBV3-2) with TRBJ2-3; 7 bases agree with TRBD1. The V and J ends lost 3 bases and 7 bases, in that order; junction bases with no gene match: 4. CDR3 length equals 13 residues. Per the germline V gene, CDR1 is LGHDT and CDR2 is YNNKEL (reference sequence). The chain's CDR3 is CASSHWTGNTQYF. CDR3 coding DNA: TGTGCCAGCAGCCACTGGACAGGAAATACGCAGTATTTT.

This clone has a handful of counts. The chain employs TRBV5-4 and TRBJ2-2; TRBD1 might be the D (6 bases). Germline V gene sequence: CDR1 SGHNT, CDR2 YYREEE (reference sequence). The CDR3 runs 14 residues. V lost 3 bases and J 6 bases, leaving 12 bases between the germline ends. CDR3 in amino acids: CASSSGTLAGELFF. CDR3 DNA sequence: TGTGCCAGCAGCTCCGGGACATTGGCCGGGGAGCTGTTTTTT. Variable domain in full (rest from reference TRBV5-4 and TRBJ2-2): ETGVTQSPTHLIKTRGQQVTLRCSSQSGHNTVSWYQQALGQGPQFIFQYYREEENGRGNFPPRFSGLQFPNYSSELNVNALELDDSALYLCASSSGTLAGELFFGEGSRLTVL.

The chain recombines TRBV6-5 with TRBJ2-1; TRBD2 matches at 15 bases. The CDR3 runs 14 residues. V dropped 8 bases and J dropped 8; count of bases not matched to a gene: 4. The germline CDR1 and CDR2 sequences are MNHEY and SVGAGI. This CDR3 is CASSGLAGGDEQFF. CDR3 nucleotides: TGTGCCAGCTCCGGACTAGCGGGGGGGGATGAGCAGTTCTTC.